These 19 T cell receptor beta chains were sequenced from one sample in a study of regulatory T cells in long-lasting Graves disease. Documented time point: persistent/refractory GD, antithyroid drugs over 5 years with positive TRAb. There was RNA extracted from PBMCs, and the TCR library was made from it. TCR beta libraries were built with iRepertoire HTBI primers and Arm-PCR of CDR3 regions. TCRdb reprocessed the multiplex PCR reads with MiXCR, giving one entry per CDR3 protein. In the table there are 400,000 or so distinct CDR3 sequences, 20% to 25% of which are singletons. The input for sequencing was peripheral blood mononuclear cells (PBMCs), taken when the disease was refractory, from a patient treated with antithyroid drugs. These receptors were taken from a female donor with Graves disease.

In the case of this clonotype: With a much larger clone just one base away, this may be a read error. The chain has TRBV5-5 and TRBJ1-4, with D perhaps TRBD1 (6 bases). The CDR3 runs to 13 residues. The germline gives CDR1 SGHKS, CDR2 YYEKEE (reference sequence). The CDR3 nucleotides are TGTGCCAGCAGTATTGAGGGGGGGCGCGAACTGCTTTTT. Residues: CASSIEGGRELLF.

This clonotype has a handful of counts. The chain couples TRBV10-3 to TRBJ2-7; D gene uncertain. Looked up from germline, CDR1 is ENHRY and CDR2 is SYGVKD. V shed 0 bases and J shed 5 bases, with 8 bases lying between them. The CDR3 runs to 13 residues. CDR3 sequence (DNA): TGTGCCATCAGTGAGTCGGGCAGAAACGAGCAGTACTTC. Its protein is CAISESGRNEQYF.

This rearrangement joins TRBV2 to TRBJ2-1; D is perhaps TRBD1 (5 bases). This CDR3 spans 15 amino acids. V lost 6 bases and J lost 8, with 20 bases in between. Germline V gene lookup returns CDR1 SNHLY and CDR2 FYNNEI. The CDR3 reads CASRRRVLHIDEQFF. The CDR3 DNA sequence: TGTGCCAGCAGACGCAGGGTACTCCATATCGATGAGCAGTTCTTC.

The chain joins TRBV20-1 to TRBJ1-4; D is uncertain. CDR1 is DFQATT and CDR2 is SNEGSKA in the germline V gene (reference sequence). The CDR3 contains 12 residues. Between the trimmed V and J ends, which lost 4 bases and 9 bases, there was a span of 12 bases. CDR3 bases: TGCAGTGCTACCCCGGGTACAAAAAAACTGTTTTTT. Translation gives CSATPGTKKLFF.

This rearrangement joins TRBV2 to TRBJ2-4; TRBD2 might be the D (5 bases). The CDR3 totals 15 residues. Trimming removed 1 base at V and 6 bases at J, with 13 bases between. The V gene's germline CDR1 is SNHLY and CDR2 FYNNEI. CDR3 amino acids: CASSEGRGSRNIQYF. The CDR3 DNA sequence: TGTGCCAGCAGTGAAGGTAGAGGGTCGAGAAACATTCAGTACTTC.

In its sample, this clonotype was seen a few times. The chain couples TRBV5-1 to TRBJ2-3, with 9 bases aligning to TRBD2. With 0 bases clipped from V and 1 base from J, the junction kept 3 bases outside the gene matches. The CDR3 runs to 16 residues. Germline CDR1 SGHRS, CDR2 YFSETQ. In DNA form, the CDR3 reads TGCGCCAGCAGCTTGGCCGGGACTAGCCGCACAGATACGCAGTATTTT. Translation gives CASSLAGTSRTDTQYF.

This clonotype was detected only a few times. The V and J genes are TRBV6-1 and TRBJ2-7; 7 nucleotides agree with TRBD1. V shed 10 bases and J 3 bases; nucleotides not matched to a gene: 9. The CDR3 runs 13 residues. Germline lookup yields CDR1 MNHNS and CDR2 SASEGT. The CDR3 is CATNRDSDYEQYF. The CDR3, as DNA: TGTGCCACCAACCGGGACAGTGACTACGAGCAGTACTTC.

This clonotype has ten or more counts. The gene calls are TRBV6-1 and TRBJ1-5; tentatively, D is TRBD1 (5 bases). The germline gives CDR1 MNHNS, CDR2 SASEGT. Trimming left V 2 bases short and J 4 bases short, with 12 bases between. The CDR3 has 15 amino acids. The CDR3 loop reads CASSEIQGLNQPQHF. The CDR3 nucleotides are TGTGCCAGCAGTGAAATCCAGGGCCTTAATCAGCCCCAGCATTTT.

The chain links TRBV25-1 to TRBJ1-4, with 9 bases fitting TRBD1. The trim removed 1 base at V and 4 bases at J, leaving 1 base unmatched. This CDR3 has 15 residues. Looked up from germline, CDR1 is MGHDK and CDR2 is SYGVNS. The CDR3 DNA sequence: TGTGCCAGCAGTGAATGGGGACAGGGTAATGAAAAACTGTTTTTT. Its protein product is CASSEWGQGNEKLFF.

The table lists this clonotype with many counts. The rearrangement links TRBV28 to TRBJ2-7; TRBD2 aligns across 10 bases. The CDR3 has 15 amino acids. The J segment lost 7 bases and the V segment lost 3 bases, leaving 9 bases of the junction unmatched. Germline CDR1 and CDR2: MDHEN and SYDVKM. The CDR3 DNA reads TGTGCCAGCAGTTTGGCCAGCGGGAGGGCCTGGGAGCAGTACTTC. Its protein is CASSLASGRAWEQYF.

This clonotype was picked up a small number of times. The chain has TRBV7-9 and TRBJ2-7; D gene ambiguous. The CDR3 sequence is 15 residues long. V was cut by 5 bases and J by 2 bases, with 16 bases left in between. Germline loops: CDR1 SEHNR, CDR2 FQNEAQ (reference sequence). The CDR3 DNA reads TGTGCCAGCAGCCCTGTCCGGCAGAACCCCTACGAGCAGTACTTC. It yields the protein CASSPVRQNPYEQYF.

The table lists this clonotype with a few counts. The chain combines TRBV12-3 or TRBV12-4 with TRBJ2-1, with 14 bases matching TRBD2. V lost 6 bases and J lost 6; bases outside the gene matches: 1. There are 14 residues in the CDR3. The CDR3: CASRGTSGSNEQFF. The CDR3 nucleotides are TGTGCCAGCAGAGGGACTAGCGGGAGCAATGAGCAGTTCTTC.

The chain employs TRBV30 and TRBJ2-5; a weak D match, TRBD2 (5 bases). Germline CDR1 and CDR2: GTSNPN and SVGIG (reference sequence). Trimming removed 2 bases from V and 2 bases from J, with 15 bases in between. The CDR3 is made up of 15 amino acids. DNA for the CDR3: TGTGCCTGGAGTTCCTTCACCGGGATACAAGAGACCCAGTACTTC. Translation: CAWSSFTGIQETQYF.

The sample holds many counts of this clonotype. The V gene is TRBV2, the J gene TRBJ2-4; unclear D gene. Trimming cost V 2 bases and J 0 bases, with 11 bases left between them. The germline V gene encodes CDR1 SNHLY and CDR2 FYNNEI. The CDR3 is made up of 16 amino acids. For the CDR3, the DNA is TGTGCCAGCAGTGAATCACAGATACTAGCCAAAAACATTCAGTACTTC. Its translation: CASSESQILAKNIQYF.

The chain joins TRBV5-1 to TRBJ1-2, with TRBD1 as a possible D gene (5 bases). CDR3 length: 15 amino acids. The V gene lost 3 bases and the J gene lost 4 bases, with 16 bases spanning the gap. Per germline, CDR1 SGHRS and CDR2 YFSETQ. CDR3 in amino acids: CASSSLGGGPYGYTF. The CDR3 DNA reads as TGCGCCAGCAGCTCCCTCGGGGGTGGGCCCTATGGCTACACCTTC. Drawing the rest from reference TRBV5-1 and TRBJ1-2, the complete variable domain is KAGVTQTPRYLIKTRGQQVTLSCSPISGHRSVSWYQQTPGQGLQFLFEYFSETQRNKGNFPGRFSGRQFSNSRSEMNVSTLELGDSALYLCASSSLGGGPYGYTFGSGTRLTVV.

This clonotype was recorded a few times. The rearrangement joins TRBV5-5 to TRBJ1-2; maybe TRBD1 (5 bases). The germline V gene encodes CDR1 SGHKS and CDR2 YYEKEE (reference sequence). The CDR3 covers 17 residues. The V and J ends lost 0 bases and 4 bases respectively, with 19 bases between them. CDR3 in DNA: TGTGCCAGCAGCTTGGTACGCGGGGGGGGAATCGGCTATGGCTACACCTTC. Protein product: CASSLVRGGGIGYGYTF.

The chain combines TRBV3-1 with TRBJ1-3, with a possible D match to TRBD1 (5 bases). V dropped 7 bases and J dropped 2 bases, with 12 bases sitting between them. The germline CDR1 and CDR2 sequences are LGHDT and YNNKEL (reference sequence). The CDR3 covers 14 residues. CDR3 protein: CASTLGGTGNTIYF. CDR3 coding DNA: TGTGCCAGCACCCTCGGGGGGACTGGAAACACCATATATTTT.

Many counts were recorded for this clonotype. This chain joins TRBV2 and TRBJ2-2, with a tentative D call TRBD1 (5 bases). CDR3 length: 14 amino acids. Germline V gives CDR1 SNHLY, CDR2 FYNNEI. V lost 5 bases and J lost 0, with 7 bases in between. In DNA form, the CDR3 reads TGTGCCAGCAGTCCGACAGCGAACACCGGGGAGCTGTTTTTT. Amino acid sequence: CASSPTANTGELFF. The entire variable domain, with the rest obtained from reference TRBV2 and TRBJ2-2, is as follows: EPEVTQTPSHQVTQMGQEVILRCVPISNHLYFYWYRQILGQKVEFLVSFYNNEISEKSEIFDDQFSVERPDGSNFTLKIRSTKLEDSAMYFCASSPTANTGELFFGEGSRLTVL.

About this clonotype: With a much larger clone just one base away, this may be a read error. As DNA, the CDR3 is TGTGCCAGCTCACAGGGATCGAAGAACATTCGGTACTTC. Its translation is CASSQGSKNIRYF. The rearrangement joins TRBV18 to TRBJ2-4; no clear D. The CDR3 extends over 13 amino acids. Looked up from germline, CDR1 is KGHSH and CDR2 is LQKENI.